One sample yielded the 22 T cell receptor beta chains listed below, sequenced in a study of blood T cell repertoires in COVID-19. TCRdb's copy holds only in-frame clones and misses some; the assay was immunoSEQ multiplex PCR. The sample consists of 70,000 to 90,000 clones, roughly four fifths of them appearing once. Input material: peripheral blood. The receptor source for this set is a woman of 80 years or more with acute or convalescent COVID-19.

The chain carries TRBV2 and TRBJ2-7, with 7 bases that match TRBD1. The CDR3 is 13 amino acids. Losses at the gene ends were 4 bases for V and 2 bases for J; bases not matched to a gene: 2. In germline, CDR1 is SNHLY, CDR2 FYNNEI. The CDR3 bases are TGTGCCAGCAGTGTCGACAGGGCCTACGAGCAGTACTTC. It encodes CASSVDRAYEQYF.

This chain joins TRBV6-5 and TRBJ2-7, with 13 nucleotides matching TRBD2. Trimming cost V 10 bases and J 5 bases; bases outside gene matches: 8. This CDR3 is built from 14 residues. Per the germline V gene, CDR1 is MNHEY and CDR2 is SVGAGI. The CDR3 spells CATQLAGGPNEQYF. The DNA for the CDR3 is TGTGCCACTCAACTAGCGGGAGGGCCGAACGAGCAGTACTTC.

The rearrangement joins TRBV11-2 to TRBJ1-1, with D unclear. CDR3 length equals 14 residues. Germline-derived CDR1 and CDR2 are SGHAT and FQNNGV. Trimming took 2 bases from V and 5 from J, leaving 12 bases between them. The CDR3 spells CASSLKGGSTEAFF. CDR3 nucleotide sequence: TGTGCCAGCAGCTTAAAAGGTGGGAGTACTGAAGCTTTCTTT.

The chain recombines TRBV7-9 with TRBJ1-1; no definite D call. This CDR3 is 13 amino acids long. Trimming pared 6 bases from V and 0 bases from J, leaving 8 bases between. Germline V gene data show CDR1 as SEHNR and CDR2 as FQNEAQ (reference sequence). CDR3 DNA sequence: TGTGCCAGCAGATCAGGTTTGAACACTGAAGCTTTCTTT. The encoded protein is CASRSGLNTEAFF.

The chain carries TRBV4-1 and TRBJ2-5; maybe TRBD1 (5 bases). V dropped 4 bases and J dropped 9 bases, with 21 bases sitting between them. The germline V gene encodes CDR1 MGHRA and CDR2 YSYEKL. The CDR3 covers 15 residues. The CDR3 loop reads CASSREGARAEPQYF. DNA of the CDR3: TGCGCCAGCAGCCGGGAAGGGGCCAGGGCGGAGCCCCAGTACTTC.

The V gene is TRBV3-1 (or the pseudogene TRBV3-2), the J gene TRBJ1-1; 7 bases are a match to TRBD1. From germline, CDR1 is LGHDT and CDR2 YNNKEL (reference sequence). The length of the CDR3 is 14 residues. The V and J ends lost 1 base and 5 bases, in that order; junction bases with no gene match: 4. In DNA form, the CDR3 reads TGTGCCAGCAGCCAAGGACAGGGTATAACTGAAGCTTTCTTT. It codes for CASSQGQGITEAFF.

The V and J genes are TRBV3-1 (or the pseudogene TRBV3-2) and TRBJ2-2; possible D gene TRBD1, 6 bases. The CDR3 consists of 14 residues. The V end lost 4 bases, the J end lost 8 bases, and 14 bases lay between the germline ends. Per the germline V gene, CDR1 is LGHDT and CDR2 is YNNKEL (reference sequence). CDR3 loop: CASSLGADRGELFF. CDR3 bases: TGTGCCAGCAGCCTAGGAGCCGACAGGGGGGAGCTGTTTTTT.

This chain uses TRBV3-1 (or the pseudogene TRBV3-2) with TRBJ1-2; perhaps TRBD1 as D (5 bases). V gave up 3 bases and J gave up 1 base, with 12 bases separating them. CDR3 size: 15 residues. CDR1 and CDR2 (germline): LGHDT, YNNKEL (reference sequence). DNA for the CDR3: TGTGCCAGCAGCCATGATTTACAGGTTAACTATGGCTACACCTTC. This gives the protein CASSHDLQVNYGYTF.

The chain combines TRBV5-1 with TRBJ2-7; possible D gene TRBD1, 6 bases. Germline V gives CDR1 SGHRS, CDR2 YFSETQ. Trimming shortened V by 0 bases and J by 2 bases, and 9 bases separated the two germline ends. The CDR3 totals 14 residues. Here the CDR3 reads CASSLETGPYEQYF. The CDR3 coding sequence is TGCGCCAGCAGCTTGGAGACAGGACCCTACGAGCAGTACTTC.

This chain links TRBV4-1 with TRBJ2-1, with D unresolved. In germline, CDR1 is MGHRA, CDR2 YSYEKL. The CDR3 totals 14 residues. The germline V and J ends were trimmed by 2 bases and 6 bases, with 11 bases remaining between them. This chain's CDR3 is CASSQSQTLNEQFF. CDR3 bases: TGCGCCAGCAGCCAATCACAGACCCTCAATGAGCAGTTCTTC.

V and J are TRBV11-2 and TRBJ1-3; D is unresolved. The germline V gene has CDR1 SGHAT and CDR2 FQNNGV. The CDR3 consists of 16 residues. The V end was cut by 5 bases, the J end by 2 bases, with 16 bases between. The CDR3 sequence: CASSRQPGVTGNTIYF. The DNA of the CDR3 is TGTGCCAGCAGCCGACAACCCGGTGTGACTGGAAACACCATATATTTT.

The CDR3 sequence: CASRIFTGQGSSYNSPLHF. The CDR3 coding sequence is TGCGCCAGCAGGATCTTTACGGGACAGGGAAGCTCCTATAATTCACCCCTCCACTTT. This chain uses TRBV10-1 with TRBJ1-6; 9 bases line up with TRBD1. The germline V gene has CDR1 WNHNN and CDR2 SYGVQD (reference sequence). J was trimmed by 0 bases and V by 6 bases; bases with no gene match: 12. This CDR3 is built from 19 residues.

On this clone itself: The sample contains more than one DNA sequence encoding this CDR3. The CDR3 loop reads CASSLDREKLFF. The CDR3 DNA sequence: TGTGCCAGCAGCTTGGACAGAGAAAAACTGTTTTTT. V is TRBV7-6 and J is TRBJ1-4; tentatively, D is TRBD1 (6 bases). Germline V gene sequence: CDR1 SGHVS, CDR2 FNYEAQ. V gave up 3 bases and J gave up 8 bases, with 7 bases separating them. The CDR3 is 12 residues long.

This chain links TRBV10-3 with TRBJ1-4, with 8 bases lining up with TRBD1. Per the germline V gene, CDR1 is ENHRY and CDR2 is SYGVKD. The length of the CDR3 is 15 residues. After removal of 10 bases from V and 6 bases from J, the junction contained 13 bases not matched to a gene. The CDR3 DNA sequence: TGTGCCACGAGGGATACAGGGGGGAAGCATGAAAAACTGTTTTTT. Translated, it gives CATRDTGGKHEKLFF.

The V and J genes are TRBV2 and TRBJ2-1; 11 bases align to TRBD2. Germline trimming cut 6 bases from V and 7 bases from J; bases unmatched to any gene: 8. CDR1 and CDR2 from the germline V gene are SNHLY and FYNNEI. This CDR3 has 15 residues. The CDR3 reads CASRYSLAGGNEQFF. The CDR3 coding sequence is TGTGCCAGCAGATATTCTCTAGCGGGAGGTAATGAGCAGTTCTTC.

The chain joins TRBV7-2 to TRBJ2-3, with 7 bases lining up with TRBD1. V gave up 2 bases and J gave up 0 bases; unmatched junction bases: 5. CDR3 size: 16 residues. CDR1 SGHTA and CDR2 FQGNSA come from the germline V gene. CDR3 region: CASSLLGTVSTDTQYF. As DNA, the CDR3 is TGTGCCAGCAGCTTATTAGGGACAGTGAGCACAGATACGCAGTATTTT.

The J gene is TRBJ2-7, the V gene TRBV7-9, with D unresolved. The V gene lost 2 bases and the J gene lost 2 bases, with 10 bases spanning the gap. Per the germline V gene, CDR1 is SEHNR and CDR2 is FQNEAQ (reference sequence). The CDR3 length is 14 residues. CDR3 nucleotide sequence: TGTGCCAGCAGCTTATCACACCTGACCTACGAGCAGTACTTC. Translated, it gives CASSLSHLTYEQYF.

The chain combines TRBV4-2 with TRBJ2-3, with 9 bases that match TRBD2. Germline-derived CDR1 and CDR2 are LGHNA and YNFKEQ. The CDR3 length is 16 residues. V lost 5 bases to trimming and J lost 4 bases; unmatched junction nucleotides: 10. The CDR3 DNA follows: TGTGCCAGCAGCTCCGGGGTAGCGGGGGCATCAGATACGCAGTATTTT. Protein product: CASSSGVAGASDTQYF.

The gene calls are TRBV19 and TRBJ2-1, with a weak D call TRBD1 (6 bases). V lost 0 bases to trimming and J lost 6 bases, with 18 bases between them. This CDR3 spans 17 amino acids. Germline CDR1 LNHDA, CDR2 SQIVND (reference sequence). The CDR3 spells CASSIDHGWTRGNEQFF. The CDR3 region has the DNA TGTGCCAGTAGTATAGACCATGGCTGGACCAGGGGCAATGAGCAGTTCTTC.

The chain links TRBV2 to TRBJ2-7; 9 bases agree with TRBD2. CDR1 and CDR2 from the germline V gene are SNHLY and FYNNEI. V shed 7 bases, J shed 6 bases, and the junction held 13 bases outside the gene matches. CDR3 length equals 15 residues. The CDR3 DNA is TGTGCCAGCATCGAAATAGCGGGAGCTTCAGGCGAGCAGTACTTC. Translated, it gives CASIEIAGASGEQYF.

This clone occurred once. The chain carries TRBV6-5 and TRBJ1-2; 7 positions match TRBD1. Losses at the gene ends were 2 bases for V and 0 bases for J; bases not matched to a gene: 6. This CDR3 is built from 16 residues. The germline CDR1 and CDR2 sequences are MNHEY and SVGAGI. CDR3 bases: TGTGCCAGCAGTTACGTACAGGGGCCAGCTAACTATGGCTACACCTTC. This codes for CASSYVQGPANYGYTF.

The V gene is TRBV28, the J gene TRBJ1-6; perhaps TRBD1 as D (5 bases). Looked up from germline, CDR1 is MDHEN and CDR2 is SYDVKM. This CDR3 spans 14 amino acids. The V end lost 1 base, the J end lost 9 bases, and 10 bases lay between the germline ends. CDR3 in DNA: TGTGCCAGCAGTTTATTTGGCGGGGGTTCACCCCTCCACTTT. This gives the protein CASSLFGGGSPLHF.